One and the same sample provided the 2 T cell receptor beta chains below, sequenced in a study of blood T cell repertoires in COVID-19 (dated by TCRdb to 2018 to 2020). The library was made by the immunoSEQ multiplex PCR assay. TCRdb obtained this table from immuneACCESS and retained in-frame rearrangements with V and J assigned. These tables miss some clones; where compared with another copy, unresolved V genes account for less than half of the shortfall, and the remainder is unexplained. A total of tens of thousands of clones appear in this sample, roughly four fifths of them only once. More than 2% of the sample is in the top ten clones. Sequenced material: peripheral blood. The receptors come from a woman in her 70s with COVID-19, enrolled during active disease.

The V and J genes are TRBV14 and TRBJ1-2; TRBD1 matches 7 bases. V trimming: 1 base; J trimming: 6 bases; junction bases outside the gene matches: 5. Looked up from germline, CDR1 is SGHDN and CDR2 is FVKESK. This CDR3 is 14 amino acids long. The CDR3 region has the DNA TGTGCCAGCAGCCAAGTTCTAGGGGGCAATGGCTACACCTTC. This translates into CASSQVLGGNGYTF.

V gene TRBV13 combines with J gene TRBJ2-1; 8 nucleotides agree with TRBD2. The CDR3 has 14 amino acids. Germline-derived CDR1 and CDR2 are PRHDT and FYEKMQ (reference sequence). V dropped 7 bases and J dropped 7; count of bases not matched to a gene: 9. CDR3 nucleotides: TGTGCCAGCACCGAAACCGGGACTAGTAATGAGCAGTTCTTC. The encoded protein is CASTETGTSNEQFF.